This TCR beta chain was retrieved from a study of T cell responses to AZD1222 COVID-19 vaccine. Clones were sequenced by immunoSEQ multiplex PCR, and TCRdb holds only the in-frame ones, with some missing. This table holds around 140,000 clones, roughly 93% found once. This receptor was identified in an adult who received the AZD1222 COVID-19 vaccine. This specimen consisted of peripheral blood, obtained 28 days after the second AZD1222 dose.

As DNA, the CDR3 is TGTGCCAGCAGTTTATTACAGGGAGCCCAGCATTTT. As protein: CASSLLQGAQHF. The rearrangement links TRBV28 to TRBJ1-5; possibly TRBD1 for D (6 bases). This CDR3 is 12 amino acids long. Germline CDR1 reads MDHEN; CDR2 reads SYDVKM. V lost 1 base to trimming and J lost 11 bases, with 9 bases between them.